This TCR beta chain stems from a study of Tregs in tolerant kidney transplant recipients (dated by TCRdb to the late 2010s). About the study as a whole: Before combined kidney and bone marrow transplantation, this study identified donor-specific regulatory T cells using TCRbeta sequencing and then followed those same cells after transplant. Overall study results and their limits: Because the study included only a small number of patients, the results must be confirmed in larger populations and under other immunosuppression protocols. For some patients the PCR primers changed over time, which made it impossible to compare the samples from those patients at the nucleotide level. Biological reproducibility was not directly addressed, though technical replication error appeared minimal. Expanding Tregs with activated donor B cells appeared to identify the most biologically relevant and donor-specific TCRbeta repertoire. In tolerant patients, donor-specific Tregs expanded more than Tregs overall, which suggests antigen-driven rather than nonspecific expansion.

For TCRbeta CDR3 sequencing, genomic DNA was extracted from sorted cells using the QIAGEN DNeasy Blood and Tissue Kit. High-throughput TCRbeta CDR3 sequencing, including PCR amplification with bias correction and internal controls, was performed commercially through immunoSEQ. Concerning the study's data processing: A unique productive TCRbeta sequence was defined by the CDR3 nucleotide sequence when primers matched, and otherwise by the CDR3 amino acid sequence together with the Vbeta and Jbeta genes. To correct for sorting error, sequences found in more than one sorted population at a frequency ratio of 2:1 or less were discarded, and the remaining shared sequences were assigned to the population with the higher frequency. A sequence counted as donor-reactive if, in CFSE-low cells, the sequence had a frequency of at least 0.01% and was expanded at least 5-fold compared with unstimulated cells. Jensen-Shannon divergence calculated on the top 100 TCRbeta sequences ranked by frequency was used to measure repertoire divergence. For samples with multiple sequencing runs, sorting error was corrected in each run separately before the runs were combined. This is the immuneACCESS table as TCRdb keeps it, with only in-frame sequences that have V and J called. A part of the clones is gone; compared with another copy, unresolved V genes explain less than half, and the rest is unexplained. V and J calls and clone size are copied from that table; D and trimming were computed from the DNA. This sample lists about 81,000 clones; 91% were detected once. The ten largest make up 1.6% of the sample.

Notes on this clone: What this receptor recognizes is not known. Base qualities are not provided; no much larger clone lies one nucleotide away.

Related donors were used in the transplants with nonmyeloablative bone marrow transplantation, and mixed chimerism was transient in the human trials. Thawed PBMCs were FACS-sorted into unstimulated Tregs (CD4+CD25+CD127-), CD4+ non-Tregs (CD4+CD25-), CD4 cells and CD8 cells. The patients were a few recipients of combined kidney and bone marrow transplants from the ITN036ST trial, and samples were available only from these trial subjects. Healthy control blood was separated into PBMCs by Ficoll density gradient and cryopreserved, and patient PBMCs were collected both before and after transplant. Between the V and J ends, shortened by 0 bases and 3 bases respectively, the junction contains 15 bases. From the cysteine through the phenylalanine, the CDR3 covers 15 amino acids. The sequence is cut down to CDR3 DNA, 45 bases in frame from base 1. The germline V gene (reference sequence) supplies CDR1 GTSNPN and CDR2 SVGIG.

The chain was built from TRBV30 and TRBJ2-7; no D gene call is confident. The sample was CD4+ T cells from blood (PBMCs), taken 24 months after the transplant. This clonotype was sampled from a human patient who received a combined kidney and bone marrow transplant. After transplantation, some T cells may belong to the graft donor instead of the recipient. The encoded CDR3 is CAWSVEQVAFYEQYF. The DNA sequence reads TGTGCCTGGAGTGTAGAGCAGGTCGCGTTCTACGAGCAGTACTTC.